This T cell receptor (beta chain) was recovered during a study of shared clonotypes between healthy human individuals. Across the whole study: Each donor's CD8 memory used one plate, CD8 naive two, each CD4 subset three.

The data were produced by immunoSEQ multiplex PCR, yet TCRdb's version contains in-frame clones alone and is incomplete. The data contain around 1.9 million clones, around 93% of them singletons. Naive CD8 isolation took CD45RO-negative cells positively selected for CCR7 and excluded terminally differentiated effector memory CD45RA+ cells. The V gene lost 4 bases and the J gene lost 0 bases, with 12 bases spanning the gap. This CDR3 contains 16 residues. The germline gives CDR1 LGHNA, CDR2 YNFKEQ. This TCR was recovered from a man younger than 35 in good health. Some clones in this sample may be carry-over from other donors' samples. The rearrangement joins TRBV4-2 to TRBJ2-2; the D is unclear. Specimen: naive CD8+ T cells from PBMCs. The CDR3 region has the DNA TGTGCCAGCAGCCCGACTCAATTTGCGAACACCGGGGAGCTGTTTTTT. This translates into CASSPTQFANTGELFF.